This TCR beta chain was obtained from a study of persistence of HIV-infected CD4 T cells. This was the immunoSEQ version 4 assay in survey mode. Sequencing used immunoSEQ multiplex PCR; TCRdb keeps in-frame clones, though not all of them. The sample lists about 46,000 clones, over 80% occurring once. Cells were stimulated nonspecifically with anti-CD3/anti-CD28 magnetic beads. Sorting of responding CD4+ T cells relied on upregulated CD40 ligand together with CD69. Concerning this clone: Its specificity is unknown.

This CDR3 comprises 15 residues. Trimming pared 2 bases from V and 9 bases from J, leaving 21 bases between. Germline CDR1 SGHRS, CDR2 YFSETQ. The chain is built from TRBV5-1 and TRBJ2-7; D may correspond to TRBD1 or TRBD2 (5 bases each). The sample was CD4+ T cells sorted from PBMCs after roughly 18-hour stimulation, taken from a patient who received antiretroviral therapy. The sequence derives from an adult woman with HIV who was CMV-seropositive. The CDR3 is CASSFSTGTSGRQYF. The CDR3 DNA is TGCGCCAGCAGCTTCTCTACCGGGACCTCTGGTAGGCAGTACTTC. Combining the CDR3 with reference TRBV5-1 and TRBJ2-7 gives the whole variable domain KAGVTQTPRYLIKTRGQQVTLSCSPISGHRSVSWYQQTPGQGLQFLFEYFSETQRNKGNFPGRFSGRQFSNSRSEMNVSTLELGDSALYLCASSFSTGTSGRQYFGPGTRLTVT.